Below, 12 T cell receptor beta chains from the same sample are listed, as sequenced in a study of response to subunit inactivated influenza vaccine. TCRdb ran MiXCR on the RT-PCR reads and lists one entry per CDR3 protein. The table has a few hundred thousand distinct CDR3 sequences, approximately 14% seen once. The sample was PBMCs from blood, taken 12 days after vaccination. The receptors derive from a man aged 50 or older who received an inactivated influenza vaccine.

The chain carries TRBV9 and TRBJ1-3; the D gene is possibly TRBD1 (6 bases). The ends were cut back, 0 bases at V and 0 bases at J, with 10 bases in the middle. Germline V gives CDR1 SGDLS, CDR2 YYNGEE. The CDR3 spans 16 residues. Written as DNA, the CDR3 is TGTGCCAGCAGCGTAGCCCGACAGGCCTCTGGAAACACCATATATTTT. Protein product: CASSVARQASGNTIYF.

A few counts support this clonotype. The rearrangement links TRBV11-2 to TRBJ2-1; 9 positions match TRBD1. Germline V gene lookup returns CDR1 SGHAT and CDR2 FQNNGV. The junction had 10 bases not matched to a gene; V was cut back by 6 bases and J by 4 bases. There are 16 residues in the CDR3. Here the CDR3 DNA reads TGTGCCAGCAGGGATGGACAGGGGCCGTCTTACAATGAGCAGTTCTTC. This sequence encodes CASRDGQGPSYNEQFF.

With regard to this clonotype: A read error may produce the germline difference seen at one junction end. This sequence joins TRBV7-7 and TRBJ2-5; 7 positions agree with TRBD1. This CDR3 is built from 16 residues. Per germline, CDR1 SSHAT and CDR2 FNYEAQ (reference sequence). The CDR3 nucleotides are TGTGCTAGCAGCTTAGTATATAGTAGGGGGCAGGAGACCCAGTACTTC. The encoded protein is CASSLVYSRGQETQYF.

The chain joins TRBV11-2 to TRBJ2-3, with 12 bases lining up with TRBD2. Germline assignment: CDR1 SGHAT and CDR2 FQNNGV. CDR3 length equals 17 residues. V lost 5 bases and J lost 3; bases outside the gene matches: 9. For the CDR3, the DNA is TGTGCCAGCAGCCCGCAACCTAGCGGGGGGGTGACAGATACGCAGTATTTT. Amino acids: CASSPQPSGGVTDTQYF.

This clonotype has more than one count but fewer than ten. The gene calls are TRBV12-3 or TRBV12-4 and TRBJ2-3, with 13 bases lining up with TRBD2. The CDR3 is made up of 16 amino acids. J lost 4 bases, V lost 5 bases, and 6 bases had no gene match. The CDR3 reads CASSRGGLAGADTQYF. The CDR3 region has the DNA TGTGCCAGCAGTCGGGGCGGACTAGCGGGGGCAGATACGCAGTATTTT.

J is TRBJ2-6 and V is TRBV20-1, with unresolved D. Per the germline V gene, CDR1 is DFQATT and CDR2 is SNEGSKA (reference sequence). The V end lost 3 bases, the J end lost 0 bases, and 9 bases lay between the germline ends. The CDR3 extends over 15 amino acids. CDR3 nucleotide sequence: TGCAGTGCTAGGCCCCGTAGCTCTGGGGCCAACGTCCTGACTTTC. Amino acids: CSARPRSSGANVLTF.

There are a few counts of this clonotype. This rearrangement joins TRBV6-2 or TRBV6-3 to TRBJ2-1; the match to TRBD2 covers 11 bases. This CDR3 is built from 17 residues. Trimming at V came to 5 bases and at J to 4 bases, leaving 10 bases not matched to a gene. In germline, CDR1 is MNHEY, CDR2 SVGEGT. The CDR3 reads CASSGGGLAGAYNEQFF. DNA for the CDR3: TGTGCCAGCAGTGGCGGTGGACTAGCGGGTGCTTACAATGAGCAGTTCTTC.

This clonotype was seen a few times. The genes are TRBV16 and TRBJ1-1; D is undetermined. The CDR3 runs 14 residues. Germline CDR1 is KGHSY and CDR2 is FQNENV. Trimming pared 4 bases from V and 3 bases from J, leaving 12 bases between. The CDR3 protein is CASSPAVGYTEAFF. DNA of the CDR3: TGTGCCAGCAGCCCCGCCGTCGGGTACACTGAAGCTTTCTTT. The variable domain in full, with the rest retrieved from reference TRBV16 and TRBJ1-1, is GEEVAQTPKHLVRGEGQKAKLYCAPIKGHSYVFWYQQVLKNEFKFLISFQNENVFDETGMPKERFSAKCLPNSPCSLEIQATKLEDSAVYFCASSPAVGYTEAFFGQGTRLTVV.

This clonotype was detected only a few times. V is TRBV29-1 and J is TRBJ2-5, with TRBD1 identical over 10 bases. After removal of 5 bases from V and 3 bases from J, the junction contained 9 bases not matched to a gene. The V gene's germline CDR1 is SQVTM and CDR2 ANQGSEA. This CDR3 region has 15 residues. CDR3 nucleotide sequence: TGCAGCGTTATTTCCCCGGGACAGGGGAAAGAGACCCAGTACTTC. Translated, it gives CSVISPGQGKETQYF.

The V gene is TRBV28, the J gene TRBJ2-7; 11 bases match TRBD2. The CDR3 sequence is 14 residues long. Trimming removed 4 bases from V and 6 bases from J; junction bases left unmatched: 5. The germline CDR1 and CDR2 sequences are MDHEN and SYDVKM. In DNA, the CDR3 is TGTGCCAGCAGTTCTCCGGGACTAGCGGTCGAGCAGTACTTC. Amino acids: CASSSPGLAVEQYF.

This clonotype appeared a few times. The chain carries TRBV18 and TRBJ2-1; TRBD1 or TRBD2 may be the D gene (6 bases each). Trimming took 10 bases from V and 8 from J, leaving 24 bases between them. Germline CDR1 and CDR2: KGHSH and LQKENI. The CDR3 runs to 15 residues. The CDR3 bases are TGTGCCACTTCACCCTGGAAGGGGGGATTGGATGAGCAGTTCTTC. It specifies CATSPWKGGLDEQFF.

This clonotype was detected a few times. The chain links TRBV30 to TRBJ2-5; 10 nucleotides match TRBD1. Germline V gives CDR1 GTSNPN, CDR2 SVGIG (reference sequence). This CDR3 has 13 residues. With V trimmed by 3 bases and J by 6 bases, 4 bases remained unmatched. CDR3 in DNA: TGTGCCTGGAGGCGACAGGGGGCAAAGACCCAGTACTTC. It is translated as CAWRRQGAKTQYF.